This T cell receptor (beta chain) was captured in a study of spatial heterogeneity in lung cancer. Overall study context: Beta-chain sequences consistently outnumbered alpha-chain sequences in detection.

In germline, CDR1 is SGHDT, CDR2 YYEEEE. Trimming removed 2 bases at V and 8 bases at J, with 11 bases between. The CDR3 spans 13 residues. Time point noted: sample taken at primary tumor resection. The sequenced material consisted of unsorted whole RNA from tumor, nontumor lung or frozen PBMC. TCRdb reanalysed the 5' RACE reads using MiXCR and keeps one entry per CDR3 protein. Of under 15,000 distinct CDR3 sequences listed, approximately 4.8% are singletons. This clonotype occurred many times. The size of this beta chain means little, since it is a stray read in a library made for alpha chains. The V call is TRBV5-6, the J call TRBJ2-1; TRBD1 is a possible D gene (6 bases). The sample was lung tumor tissue, taken at surgery. This sequence originates from a human donor with early-stage non-small cell lung cancer. The CDR3 loop reads CASSFIEGDEQFF. As DNA, the CDR3 is TGTGCCAGCAGCTTCATTGAGGGGGATGAGCAGTTCTTC. The full variable domain, its missing parts supplied by reference TRBV5-6 and TRBJ2-1, is DAGVTQSPTHLIKTRGQQVTLRCSPKSGHDTVSWYQQALGQGPQFIFQYYEEEERQRGNFPDRFSGHQFPNYSSELNVNALLLGDSALYLCASSFIEGDEQFFGPGTRLTVL.